The rows below give T cell receptor beta chains drawn from one sample of a study of CD8 T cells in Susac syndrome. TCRdb reprocessed the immunoSEQ multiplex PCR reads via MiXCR and lists one record per CDR3 protein. The table records 150,000 to 160,000 distinct CDR3 sequences, 95% to 96% of them present only once. The sample taken for sequencing was CD8+ T cells from PBMCs. These receptors originate from a human donor with multiple sclerosis. Both conserved end residues are part of each CDR3. The order of the fields is V gene, D gene, J gene, CDR3 protein. A D gene is named only where the DNA matches it firmly.

v_call: TRBV27; d_call: TRBD1; j_call: TRBJ2-5; cdr3_aa: CASRKQGAQETQYF
v_call: TRBV30; d_call: NA; j_call: TRBJ1-1; cdr3_aa: CAWTLGGLDTEAFF
v_call: TRBV7-9; d_call: NA; j_call: TRBJ1-1; cdr3_aa: CASSLVAVDTEAFF
v_call: TRBV30; d_call: NA; j_call: TRBJ2-5; cdr3_aa: CAWSVAAGLETQYF
v_call: TRBV19; d_call: NA; j_call: TRBJ1-6; cdr3_aa: CASSITENSPLHF
v_call: TRBV20-1; d_call: NA; j_call: TRBJ1-4; cdr3_aa: CSARVTLEAGPWGRLFF
v_call: TRBV27; d_call: NA; j_call: TRBJ2-3; cdr3_aa: CASSLLRPRTDTQYF
v_call: TRBV30; d_call: NA; j_call: TRBJ2-7; cdr3_aa: CAWSDSDPEQYF
v_call: TRBV20-1; d_call: NA; j_call: TRBJ1-1; cdr3_aa: CSAPNDRGAFF
v_call: TRBV5-1; d_call: NA; j_call: TRBJ2-5; cdr3_aa: CASSLAVGQETQYF
v_call: TRBV30; d_call: NA; j_call: TRBJ1-2; cdr3_aa: CAWTTARNGYTF
v_call: TRBV20-1; d_call: NA; j_call: TRBJ2-5; cdr3_aa: CSARDPPFETQYF
v_call: TRBV12-3/TRBV12-4; d_call: TRBD2; j_call: TRBJ2-4; cdr3_aa: CASSFLGRDIQYF
v_call: TRBV4-1; d_call: NA; j_call: TRBJ1-1; cdr3_aa: CASSHQGLNTEAFF
v_call: TRBV20-1; d_call: NA; j_call: TRBJ2-7; cdr3_aa: CSAPLGSYEQYF
v_call: TRBV9; d_call: TRBD1; j_call: TRBJ1-1; cdr3_aa: CASSVALGQGMNTEAFF
v_call: TRBV29-1; d_call: NA; j_call: TRBJ2-4; cdr3_aa: CSVENYENIQYF
v_call: TRBV24-1; d_call: TRBD2; j_call: TRBJ2-3; cdr3_aa: CATSETSGGALDTQYF
v_call: TRBV29-1; d_call: TRBD1; j_call: TRBJ1-1; cdr3_aa: CSVTRDRGLATEAFF
v_call: TRBV9; d_call: NA; j_call: TRBJ2-3; cdr3_aa: CASSVVSGGETDTQYF
v_call: TRBV15; d_call: NA; j_call: TRBJ1-1; cdr3_aa: CATSRDGGANTEAFF
v_call: TRBV20-1; d_call: NA; j_call: TRBJ1-2; cdr3_aa: CSAVFDGYTF
v_call: TRBV29-1; d_call: TRBD1; j_call: TRBJ2-7; cdr3_aa: CSVPTGTGDEQYF
v_call: TRBV29-1; d_call: NA; j_call: TRBJ2-1; cdr3_aa: CSTRRGAANEQFF
v_call: TRBV29-1; d_call: NA; j_call: TRBJ2-7; cdr3_aa: CSVVWEGHHYEQYF
v_call: TRBV15; d_call: NA; j_call: TRBJ2-3; cdr3_aa: CATSRDQVGESTDTQYF
v_call: TRBV13; d_call: NA; j_call: TRBJ1-1; cdr3_aa: CASSAGPVTEAFF
v_call: TRBV9; d_call: NA; j_call: TRBJ1-1; cdr3_aa: CASSVGDMNTEAFF
v_call: TRBV20-1; d_call: TRBD2; j_call: TRBJ2-5; cdr3_aa: CSARDLAGLETQYF
v_call: TRBV7-8; d_call: NA; j_call: TRBJ2-3; cdr3_aa: CASSPGYRNTDTQYF
v_call: TRBV12-3/TRBV12-4; d_call: NA; j_call: TRBJ2-1; cdr3_aa: CASIGTSYNEQFF
v_call: TRBV19; d_call: NA; j_call: TRBJ1-5; cdr3_aa: CATAYATLSNQPQHF
v_call: TRBV30; d_call: NA; j_call: TRBJ2-1; cdr3_aa: CAWSGNNEQFF
v_call: TRBV24-1; d_call: NA; j_call: TRBJ2-1; cdr3_aa: CATSPGVANEQFF
v_call: TRBV9; d_call: NA; j_call: TRBJ1-6; cdr3_aa: CASSEGTTSRSSLHF
v_call: TRBV30; d_call: NA; j_call: TRBJ1-1; cdr3_aa: CASDQGMLRTAFF
v_call: TRBV29-1; d_call: NA; j_call: TRBJ2-6; cdr3_aa: CSVDGGGISGANVLTF
v_call: TRBV30; d_call: NA; j_call: TRBJ2-7; cdr3_aa: CAWSGVANNYEQYF
v_call: TRBV7-9; d_call: TRBD1; j_call: TRBJ1-1; cdr3_aa: CASIQRQGLNTEAFF